The 12 T cell receptor beta chains in this list originate from one sample, sequenced in a study of response to subunit inactivated influenza vaccine. TCRdb used MiXCR to reprocess the RT-PCR reads, holding one entry per CDR3 protein. The table lists around 710,000 distinct CDR3 sequences, around 14% of them singletons. The input for sequencing was PBMCs from blood, taken 14 to 15 days before vaccination. The origin of the receptors is a man aged 45-65 years who received an inactivated influenza vaccine.

The genes are TRBV6-1 and TRBJ2-3; D is unclear. From germline, CDR1 is MNHNS and CDR2 SASEGT. The CDR3 consists of 13 residues. Trimming stripped 7 bases from V and 0 bases from J, with 8 bases between. The CDR3, as DNA: TGTGCCAGCATCGGGCGGAGCACAGATACGCAGTATTTT. It yields the protein CASIGRSTDTQYF.

In this sample, this clonotype turned up a few times. The chain carries TRBV7-2 and TRBJ1-1; tentative D call: TRBD1 (5 bases). The germline V and J ends were trimmed by 4 bases and 5 bases, with 17 bases remaining between them. This CDR3 comprises 15 residues. Germline CDR1 is SGHTA and CDR2 is FQGNSA. The CDR3 spells CASSWGGTGRTEAFF. For the CDR3, the DNA is TGTGCCAGCAGCTGGGGTGGGACCGGGAGGACTGAAGCTTTCTTT.

The chain links TRBV3-1 to TRBJ1-4; D possibly corresponds to TRBD1 (5 bases). V shed 4 bases and J shed 6 bases, with 15 bases lying between them. This CDR3 comprises 15 residues. In germline, CDR1 is LGHDT, CDR2 YNNKEL (reference sequence). The CDR3 DNA follows: TGTGCCAGCAGCCGGGGACCGGAACATGATGAAAAACTGTTTTTT. Translated: CASSRGPEHDEKLFF.

The chain is built from TRBV6-1 and TRBJ2-5, with D perhaps matching TRBD1 (6 bases). The CDR3 spans 14 residues. V was pared by 11 bases and J by 5 bases, with 21 bases between. Germline-derived CDR1 and CDR2 are MNHNS and SASEGT. The CDR3 DNA follows: TGTGCCGCCGTGAAAGGGACACTCAAGGAGACCCAGTACTTC. This gives the protein CAAVKGTLKETQYF.

The chain links TRBV6-5 to TRBJ2-5; no clear D. CDR1 is MNHEY, CDR2 SVGAGI, per germline. This CDR3 comprises 14 residues. V was shortened by 11 bases and J by 9 bases, with 25 bases between the two germline ends. Here the CDR3 reads CAGRFSEMLWAQYF. In DNA form, the CDR3 reads TGTGCCGGCCGTTTTTCGGAGATGCTGTGGGCCCAGTACTTC.

The chain combines TRBV4-1 with TRBJ2-7; a weak D match, TRBD2 (5 bases). This CDR3 has 15 residues. The germline gives CDR1 MGHRA, CDR2 YSYEKL. The germline V and J ends were trimmed by 3 bases and 0 bases, with 12 bases remaining between them. CDR3 nucleotides: TGCGCCAGCAGCCATCGGACTGAAAGCTCCTACGAGCAGTACTTC. Encoded protein: CASSHRTESSYEQYF.

This clonotype was seen a handful of times. The rearrangement links TRBV29-1 to TRBJ2-3, with 8 positions matching TRBD2. Trimming took 4 bases from V and 5 from J; bases not matched to a gene: 8. Germline assignment: CDR1 SQVTM and CDR2 ANQGSEA. This CDR3 contains 14 residues. In nucleotides, the CDR3 is TGCAGCGTTGGCGGGGGGTCCAAAGGAGATACGCAGTATTTT. The encoded protein is CSVGGGSKGDTQYF.

A few counts support this clonotype. The chain carries TRBV12-3 or TRBV12-4 and TRBJ2-7; no definite D call. The CDR3 sequence is 12 residues long. Trimming pared 3 bases from V and 2 bases from J, leaving 5 bases between. This CDR3 reads CASSFFPYEQYF. CDR3 coding DNA: TGTGCCAGCAGTTTCTTCCCCTACGAGCAGTACTTC.

This chain connects TRBV3-1 to TRBJ2-4; the match to TRBD2 covers 8 bases. The V and J ends lost 2 bases and 15 bases, in that order; junction bases with no gene match: 3. Germline V gene sequence: CDR1 LGHDT, CDR2 YNNKEL (reference sequence). This CDR3 contains 11 residues. The CDR3 spells CASSQRGGLYF. The CDR3 bases are TGTGCCAGCAGCCAACGGGGGGGACTGTACTTC.

J is TRBJ1-2 and V is TRBV12-3 or TRBV12-4; D is uncertain. The V end lost 7 bases, the J end lost 0 bases, and 9 bases lay between the germline ends. This CDR3 is 13 amino acids long. The CDR3 bases are TGTGCCAGCACGGCGGTTACTAACTATGGCTACACCTTC. Translating gives CASTAVTNYGYTF.

In its sample, this clonotype was seen a few times. The V call is TRBV20-1, the J call TRBJ2-5; TRBD1 agrees at 9 bases. Looked up from germline, CDR1 is DFQATT and CDR2 is SNEGSKA (reference sequence). V lost 6 bases and J lost 1; bases outside the gene matches: 6. The CDR3 length is 14 residues. CDR3 region: CSAIGQGTQETQYF. DNA of the CDR3: TGCAGTGCCATCGGACAGGGGACCCAAGAGACCCAGTACTTC.

Many counts were recorded for this clonotype. The V gene is TRBV27, the J gene TRBJ1-6; 9 bases are shared with TRBD1. The CDR3 runs to 15 residues. Losses at the gene ends were 8 bases for V and 10 bases for J; bases not matched to a gene: 12. Germline values: CDR1 MNHEY, CDR2 SMNVEV (reference sequence). This CDR3 is CASRTGQGFGSPLHF. Here the CDR3 DNA reads TGTGCCAGCCGGACGGGACAGGGTTTCGGGTCACCCCTCCACTTT.